This TCR beta chain was observed in a study of cytomegalovirus exposure and HLA in healthy donors. Study results and limitations: Researchers counted around 150 TCR beta chains as cytomegalovirus-associated. As immune exposure information, only CMV serostatus was available.

Both 60 Vbeta primers and 13 Jbeta primers went into the PCR. Using immunoSEQ multiplex PCR, the repertoire was profiled, and TCRdb retains in-frame clones only, with some absent. The table lists about 180,000 clones, around 80% of them singletons. With V trimmed by 2 bases and J by 3 bases, 5 bases remained unmatched. The CDR3 totals 15 residues. The germline V gene encodes CDR1 MGHRA and CDR2 YSYEKL. This clone turned up a few times. Antigen unknown. This rearrangement joins TRBV4-1 to TRBJ2-3; 7 bases are a match to TRBD1. Sequencing was performed on PBMCs. The clonotype originates from a woman in her twenties or thirties in good health and CMV-seronegative. The DNA for the CDR3 is TGCGCCAGCAGCCAAACAGGGGTGAGGACAGATACGCAGTATTTT. Encoded protein: CASSQTGVRTDTQYF.